Listed below are T cell receptor beta chains from one sample, sequenced in a study of shared clonotypes between healthy human individuals. Only in-frame clones appear in the TCRdb table, and some are missing; sequencing was by immunoSEQ multiplex PCR. The profile shows 2 million to 2.5 million clones, 95% of them singletons. Sequencing input: naive CD4+ T cells sorted from blood. The source of these receptors is a young man in good health. Both conserved end residues are part of each CDR3. A D gene is named only where the DNA matches it firmly. Clone size is not always given. Where it is, it says once, few, many or a class for expanded clones.

D gene	clone size	V gene	J gene	CDR3 protein	CDR3 DNA
.	.	TRBV4-2	TRBJ1-5	CASSQDWGTQPQHF	TGTGCCAGCAGCCAAGATTGGGGAACGCAGCCCCAGCATTTT
.	.	TRBV5-1	TRBJ2-7	CASSLGGFSYEQYF	TGCGCCAGCAGCTTGGGCGGATTCTCCTACGAGCAGTACTTC
TRBD1	.	TRBV6-5	TRBJ1-2	CASNQGAPNYGYTF	TGTGCCAGCAATCAGGGGGCCCCTAACTATGGCTACACCTTC
.	few	TRBV14	TRBJ2-7	CASSPRTIPYEQYF	TGTGCCAGCAGCCCCCGGACGATCCCTTACGAGCAGTACTTC
TRBD2	.	TRBV5-4	TRBJ2-5	CASSLVASGDQETQYF	TGTGCCAGCAGCTTGGTGGCTAGCGGGGATCAAGAGACCCAGTACTTC
TRBD1	.	TRBV13	TRBJ1-2	CASSLGAGGYGYTF	TGTGCCAGCAGCTTAGGCGCAGGGGGCTATGGCTACACCTTC
TRBD2	.	TRBV4-2	TRBJ2-2	CASSQRTSGGLGTGELFF	TGTGCCAGCAGCCAACGGACTAGCGGGGGGCTAGGAACCGGGGAGCTGTTTTTT
TRBD1	.	TRBV7-2	TRBJ1-6	CASSPGTGYNSPLHF	TGTGCCAGCAGCCCAGGGACAGGTTATAATTCACCCCTCCACTTT
.	once	TRBV7-2	TRBJ1-5	CASSLVPGNQPQHF	TGTGCCAGCAGCTTAGTCCCCGGCAATCAGCCCCAGCATTTT
.	.	TRBV7-2	TRBJ2-5	CASSLAGRETQYF	TGTGCCAGCAGCTTAGCAGGAAGAGAGACCCAGTACTTC
.	.	TRBV28	TRBJ1-3	CASRVYSASGNTIYF	TGTGCCAGCAGAGTATACAGCGCCTCTGGAAACACCATATATTTT